Below, 19 T cell receptor beta chains from the same sample are listed, as sequenced in a study of Graves' ophthalmopathy and Graves' hyperthyroidism. RNA transcripts yielded amplified TCR beta CDR3 regions. The first-round RT-PCR employed HTBI primers together with the Qiagen OneStep RT-PCR kit. A multiplex PCR was then performed as the second round. MiXCR was run by TCRdb on the multiplex PCR reads, yielding one entry per CDR3 protein. The sample records about 740,000 distinct CDR3 sequences, 40% being singletons. Sequenced: peripheral blood. The receptor set was obtained from an adult man with Graves' ophthalmopathy.

Worth noting for this clonotype: A junction boundary mismatches the germline segment, possibly from a read error. The V call is TRBV3-1, the J call TRBJ2-6; TRBD1 is a possible D gene (5 bases). Germline V gene lookup returns CDR1 LGHDT and CDR2 YNNKEL (reference sequence). CDR3 length: 14 residues. This CDR3 is CASSDSSGANALTF. The CDR3 region has the DNA TGTGCCAGCTCAGACAGCTCTGGGGCCAACGCCCTGACTTTC.

Remarks on this clonotype: A junction boundary mismatches the germline segment, possibly from a read error. V is TRBV20-1 and J is TRBJ2-7; 7 bases are shared with TRBD1. The length of the CDR3 is 12 residues. Germline assignment: CDR1 DFQATT and CDR2 SNEGSKA (reference sequence). The CDR3: CSARTGSYGQYF. CDR3 in DNA: TGCAGTGCTCGGACAGGTTCCTACGGGCAGTACTTC.

The chain links TRBV2 to TRBJ1-4; possible D gene TRBD1, 6 bases. Trimming took 8 bases from V and 8 from J, leaving 18 bases between them. CDR1 SNHLY and CDR2 FYNNEI come from the germline V gene. The CDR3 spans 14 residues. The CDR3 loop is CASYFAGGQEKLFF. The CDR3 nucleotides are TGTGCCAGCTATTTCGCGGGGGGGCAAGAAAAACTGTTTTTT.

The genes are TRBV2 and TRBJ2-7; tentatively, D is TRBD1 or TRBD2 (6 bases each). Trimming removed 2 bases from V and 6 bases from J, with 14 bases in between. Germline-derived CDR1 and CDR2 are SNHLY and FYNNEI. CDR3 length equals 14 residues. DNA of the CDR3: TGTGCCAGCAGTGAATATAGGGGGGCCGGCGAGCAGTACTTC. Amino acids: CASSEYRGAGEQYF.

The chain links TRBV6-5 to TRBJ1-2; D is unclear. Germline lookup yields CDR1 MNHEY and CDR2 SVGAGI. V lost 9 bases, J lost 4 bases, and 12 bases lay in between. The CDR3 is 12 amino acids. The CDR3, as DNA: TGTGCCAGTTGGGAGGGAAGCTATGGCTACACCTTC. This sequence encodes CASWEGSYGYTF.

This clonotype appeared many times. The chain has TRBV10-3 and TRBJ1-4; D gene uncertain. Germline V gene lookup returns CDR1 ENHRY and CDR2 SYGVKD. There are 14 residues in the CDR3. Trimming pared 0 bases from V and 9 bases from J, leaving 11 bases between. The CDR3 protein is CAISESTTPQKLFF. The CDR3 DNA is TGTGCCATCAGTGAGTCCACGACACCTCAAAAACTGTTTTTT.

This clonotype was recorded a few times. The rearrangement uses TRBV29-1 and TRBJ1-1; D is ambiguous. The CDR3 is 12 amino acids. V gave up 8 bases and J gave up 6 bases, with 16 bases separating them. Looked up from germline, CDR1 is SQVTM and CDR2 is ANQGSEA. The CDR3 sequence is CSSPRRGAEAFF. CDR3 nucleotide sequence: TGCAGCAGCCCTCGACGAGGTGCTGAAGCTTTCTTT.

This chain links TRBV12-3 or TRBV12-4 with TRBJ2-5; no definite D call. V lost 7 bases, J lost 12 bases, and 12 bases lay in between. CDR3 length: 10 amino acids. In DNA form, the CDR3 reads TGTGCCAGCACCGCGGTACAGAAGTACTTC. Translated: CASTAVQKYF.

J is TRBJ2-2 and V is TRBV29-1; 11 nucleotides align to TRBD2. Germline CDR1 reads SQVTM; CDR2 reads ANQGSEA. Trimming at V came to 7 bases and at J to 4 bases, leaving 2 bases not matched to a gene. There are 13 residues in the CDR3. The chain's CDR3 is CSGSGRATGELFF. CDR3 DNA sequence: TGCAGCGGTAGCGGGAGGGCCACCGGGGAGCTGTTTTTT.

At least ten counts were recorded for this clonotype. The chain combines TRBV6-6 with TRBJ2-7; the D gene is possibly TRBD2 (6 bases). The CDR3 sequence is 14 residues long. V was pared by 6 bases and J by 5 bases, with 17 bases between. CDR1 is MNHNY and CDR2 is SVGAGI in the germline V gene (reference sequence). The CDR3 protein is CASRLTGGADEQYF. Written as DNA, the CDR3 is TGTGCCAGCAGGCTCACAGGAGGGGCGGACGAGCAGTACTTC.

This clonotype came up a few times. The chain joins TRBV25-1 to TRBJ2-2; D unclear. Germline values: CDR1 MGHDK, CDR2 SYGVNS. V lost 5 bases and J lost 6, with 16 bases in between. This CDR3 region has 15 residues. This CDR3 is CASSFAPSTAGELFF. DNA of the CDR3: TGTGCCAGCAGTTTTGCCCCCTCGACCGCCGGGGAGCTGTTTTTT. Full variable domain (outside the CDR3, taken from reference TRBV25-1 and TRBJ2-2): EADIYQTPRYLVIGTGKKITLECSQTMGHDKMYWYQQDPGMELHLIHYSYGVNSTEKGDLSSESTVSRIRTEHFPLTLESARPSHTSQYLCASSFAPSTAGELFFGEGSRLTVL.

V is TRBV29-1 and J is TRBJ2-7; 10 bases are shared with TRBD2. V lost 7 bases and J lost 12; bases outside the gene matches: 15. The CDR3 covers 13 residues. Germline V lookup: CDR1 SQVTM, CDR2 ANQGSEA. The CDR3 DNA reads TGCAGCGGTCAGACAGCGGGAGGGCCGAGGCGGTACTTC. Translated: CSGQTAGGPRRYF.

This chain links TRBV11-2 with TRBJ2-5; 9 bases map to TRBD2. Trimming cost V 0 bases and J 2 bases; bases outside gene matches: 4. Germline V lookup: CDR1 SGHAT, CDR2 FQNNGV. The CDR3 sequence is 16 residues long. CDR3 coding DNA: TGTGCCAGCAGCTTAGAGTGGGCGGGGGGGCAAGAGACCCAGTACTTC. Its protein is CASSLEWAGGQETQYF.

This clonotype was found a few times. The chain combines TRBV7-8 with TRBJ2-7, with 13 bases lining up with TRBD2. The CDR3 sequence is 16 residues long. Germline loops: CDR1 SGHVS, CDR2 FQNEAQ. Unmatched junction bases numbered 3, after V lost 1 base and J lost 3 bases. The CDR3 DNA reads as TGTGCCAGCAGCTTAGTAGGGACTAGCGGGAACTACGAGCAGTACTTC. This sequence encodes CASSLVGTSGNYEQYF.

This clonotype was picked up many times. V is TRBV7-9 and J is TRBJ1-1; no firm D call. CDR3 length: 13 residues. The ends were cut back, 0 bases at V and 2 bases at J, with 4 bases in the middle. Germline assignment: CDR1 SEHNR and CDR2 FQNEAQ (reference sequence). The CDR3 region is CASSLAFNTEAFF. CDR3 nucleotides: TGTGCCAGCAGCTTAGCGTTTAACACTGAAGCTTTCTTT.

The V and J genes are TRBV29-1 and TRBJ2-5; TRBD2 agrees at 9 bases. The CDR3 loop spans 12 amino acids. In germline, CDR1 is SQVTM, CDR2 ANQGSEA. CDR3 nucleotides: TGCAGTTCGAGCGGGAGGAGAGAGACCCAGTACTTC. This sequence encodes CSSSGRRETQYF.

As for this clonotype: At one boundary the junction diverges from the germline segment, which might be a read error. J is TRBJ2-7 and V is TRBV10-3; D remains ambiguous. The CDR3 has 15 amino acids. Germline assignment: CDR1 ENHRY and CDR2 SYGVKD. This CDR3 is CASSLLAQANYEQYF. CDR3 nucleotides: TGTGCCAGCAGTTTACTTGCCCAGGCAAACTACGAGCAGTACTTC.

This clonotype was observed many times. V gene TRBV24-1 combines with J gene TRBJ1-2; TRBD1 matches 8 bases. Germline CDR1 reads KGHDR; CDR2 reads SFDVKD. Germline trimming cut 4 bases from V and 8 bases from J; bases unmatched to any gene: 8. The length of the CDR3 is 14 residues. CDR3 sequence reads: CATSDTRTGSGYTF. The DNA of the CDR3 is TGTGCCACCAGTGACACCAGGACAGGGTCCGGCTACACCTTC.

This chain uses TRBV12-3 or TRBV12-4 with TRBJ2-7, with TRBD1 matching over 7 bases. Trimming at V came to 5 bases and at J to 4 bases, leaving 8 bases not matched to a gene. The CDR3 runs 14 residues. CDR3 sequence reads: CASSPRQGRYEQYF. The CDR3 nucleotides read TGTGCCAGCAGTCCACGACAGGGAAGGTACGAGCAGTACTTC.